The 26 T cell receptor beta chains listed next were all sequenced from one sample in a study of T-cell reconstitution after alpha-beta-depleted transplantation in children. Antigens for these TCRs are unknown. Unique molecular identifiers were used in preparing the TCRbeta library. TCRdb re-called the PCR reads through MiXCR, storing one row per CDR3 protein. The data contain 250,000 to 300,000 distinct CDR3 sequences, approximately 7.3% of them seen just once; the ten biggest clones take up approximately 8.2%. Broader study findings: T-cell numbers and diversity, one year after transplant, stemmed largely from T cells that were newly produced.

The starting material was peripheral blood, obtained 360 days after TCRalphabeta/CD19-depleted stem cell transplant. The receptors come from a female patient aged 2 to 10 who had a stem cell transplant for Fanconi anemia, so the T cells may come from the graft donor.

The gene calls are TRBV6-1 and TRBJ2-7, with a weak D call TRBD1 (6 bases). Trimming pared 8 bases from V and 2 bases from J, leaving 16 bases between. CDR1 MNHNS and CDR2 SASEGT come from the germline V gene. This CDR3 spans 14 amino acids. The CDR3 DNA reads as TGTGCCAGCGGGTATTGGGACACGACCTACGAGCAGTACTTC. Translated, it gives CASGYWDTTYEQYF.

This clonotype was picked up many times. The rearrangement uses TRBV5-1 and TRBJ2-7; D is perhaps TRBD2 (6 bases). The CDR3 has 15 residues. With 1 base removed from V and 3 bases from J, the gap between germline ends came to 14 bases. CDR1 and CDR2 from the germline V gene are SGHRS and YFSETQ. The CDR3 DNA reads as TGCGCCAGCAGCTTGTGGGGTACTAGCATCTACGAGCAGTACTTC. It specifies CASSLWGTSIYEQYF.

The J gene is TRBJ2-1, the V gene TRBV5-1; no clear D. This CDR3 comprises 15 residues. V shed 4 bases and J shed 8 bases, with 19 bases lying between them. The germline V gene has CDR1 SGHRS and CDR2 YFSETQ. The CDR3 bases are TGCGCCAGCAGCCCAATCTACATAGGGAACCATGAGCAGTTCTTC. It codes for CASSPIYIGNHEQFF.

This clonotype was observed many times. The gene calls are TRBV7-9 and TRBJ2-7, with D perhaps matching TRBD1 or TRBD2 (5 bases each). The CDR3 length is 13 residues. CDR1 and CDR2 (germline): SEHNR, FQNEAQ (reference sequence). Trimming left V 5 bases short and J 1 base short, with 9 bases between. The CDR3 here is CASSPGPSYEQYF. CDR3 nucleotide sequence: TGTGCCAGCAGCCCGGGACCTTCCTACGAGCAGTACTTC.

This clonotype was seen ten or more times. The rearrangement links TRBV20-1 to TRBJ2-2; TRBD1 or TRBD2 may be the D gene (5 bases each). V lost 6 bases, J lost 3 bases, and 11 bases lay in between. The CDR3 is 13 residues long. CDR1 and CDR2 (germline): DFQATT, SNEGSKA (reference sequence). The CDR3 DNA sequence: TGCAGTGCACTACAGGACTACACCGGGGAGCTGTTTTTT. Translation: CSALQDYTGELFF.

The V gene is TRBV6-5, the J gene TRBJ2-6; D remains unclear. Germline lookup yields CDR1 MNHEY and CDR2 SVGAGI. This CDR3 region has 16 residues. Trimming removed 0 bases from V and 3 bases from J, with 9 bases in between. The CDR3 sequence: CASSYSEIGGANVLTF. DNA of the CDR3: TGTGCCAGCAGTTACTCCGAAATAGGTGGGGCCAACGTCCTGACTTTC.

The chain is built from TRBV7-2 and TRBJ1-1; no firm D call. Germline V gives CDR1 SGHTA, CDR2 FQGNSA. This CDR3 is built from 16 residues. V was clipped by 7 bases and J by 1 base, with 19 bases between them. The CDR3 spells CASKRTRGLSNTEAFF. In DNA form, the CDR3 reads TGTGCCAGCAAACGAACACGCGGGTTATCGAACACTGAAGCTTTCTTT.

This clonotype was seen more than once but under ten times. This chain uses TRBV5-1 with TRBJ2-3, with D perhaps being TRBD1 or TRBD2 (6 bases each). Trimming cost V 1 base and J 1 base, with 13 bases left between them. This CDR3 comprises 16 residues. The V gene's germline CDR1 is SGHRS and CDR2 YFSETQ. CDR3 in DNA: TGCGCCAGCAGCTTGCTAGGGGGGCGGGGCACAGATACGCAGTATTTT. Encoded protein: CASSLLGGRGTDTQYF.

In its sample, this clonotype was seen a few times. V is TRBV7-2 and J is TRBJ1-4; tentatively, D is TRBD1 (5 bases). Trimming cost V 5 bases and J 5 bases, with 12 bases left between them. Germline loops: CDR1 SGHTA, CDR2 FQGNSA. CDR3 size: 14 residues. CDR3 DNA: TGTGCCAGCAGCCAAGTGGGGGGGAATGAAAAACTGTTTTTT. This encodes CASSQVGGNEKLFF.

This clonotype was seen ten or more times. Germline is not matched at one junction end, which may reflect a read error. The V gene is TRBV24-1, the J gene TRBJ2-3, with TRBD2 matching over 9 bases. The CDR3 spans 13 residues. Looked up from germline, CDR1 is KGHDR and CDR2 is SFDVKD. As DNA, the CDR3 is TGTGCCACCGCCGGGACTAGCACCGATACGCAGTATTTT. It codes for CATAGTSTDTQYF.

This clonotype was recorded at least ten times. The chain combines TRBV5-4 with TRBJ2-6; D unresolved. The germline V gene encodes CDR1 SGHNT and CDR2 YYREEE (reference sequence). The CDR3 runs 15 residues. V was pared by 4 bases and J by 2 bases, with 10 bases between. In DNA form, the CDR3 reads TGTGCCAGCAGCAATCCGAATGCTGGGGCCAACGTCCTGACTTTC. This translates into CASSNPNAGANVLTF.

The sample holds many counts of this clonotype. The chain is built from TRBV7-9 and TRBJ1-3, with unresolved D. Germline loops: CDR1 SEHNR, CDR2 FQNEAQ (reference sequence). The CDR3 extends over 14 amino acids. The V and J ends lost 2 bases and 3 bases respectively, with 8 bases between them. Written as DNA, the CDR3 is TGTGCCAGCAGCTTAAAGGGAGGTGGAAACACCATATATTTT. This gives the protein CASSLKGGGNTIYF.

This clonotype was detected many times. V is TRBV4-1 and J is TRBJ1-2; D remains ambiguous. CDR3 length equals 13 residues. The V end was cut by 0 bases, the J end by 4 bases, with 6 bases between. Germline CDR1 is MGHRA and CDR2 is YSYEKL. The CDR3 region has the DNA TGCGCCAGCAGCCAAGATCGGATCTATGGCTACACCTTC. This codes for CASSQDRIYGYTF.

This chain links TRBV30 with TRBJ1-6; TRBD1 matches 8 bases. V gave up 3 bases and J gave up 7 bases; unmatched junction bases: 11. The CDR3 runs to 16 residues. The germline gives CDR1 GTSNPN, CDR2 SVGIG (reference sequence). The CDR3 DNA sequence: TGTGCCTGGAGGCCCCTTAAGACAGGGGACAATTCACCCCTCCACTTT. Amino acid sequence: CAWRPLKTGDNSPLHF.

At least ten counts were recorded for this clonotype. V and J are TRBV2 and TRBJ1-2; no clear D. Germline values: CDR1 SNHLY, CDR2 FYNNEI. Trimming took 4 bases from V and 0 from J, leaving 6 bases between them. The CDR3 consists of 13 residues. CDR3 in DNA: TGTGCCAGCAGTGGCGATCCTAACTATGGCTACACCTTC. It codes for CASSGDPNYGYTF.

This clonotype was counted a few times. The rearrangement uses TRBV18 and TRBJ1-1, with TRBD1 identical over 7 bases. CDR3 length equals 15 residues. V lost 5 bases, J lost 3 bases, and 9 bases stayed unmatched. Germline CDR1 and CDR2: KGHSH and LQKENI. The CDR3 here is CASSSLGQADTEAFF. The CDR3, as DNA: TGTGCCAGCTCATCCCTTGGACAGGCCGACACTGAAGCTTTCTTT.

The chain is built from TRBV15 and TRBJ2-7; TRBD2 might be the D (7 bases). Germline CDR1 and CDR2: LNHNV and YYDKDF (reference sequence). CDR3 length equals 16 residues. Trimming removed 5 bases at V and 2 bases at J, with 19 bases between. DNA for the CDR3: TGTGCCACCAGCCCGGCGCGGGGGCGACCACCCTACGAGCAGTACTTC. Residues: CATSPARGRPPYEQYF.

The table lists this clonotype with many counts. J is TRBJ2-5 and V is TRBV6-5; no clear D gene. With 2 bases removed from V and 0 bases from J, the gap between germline ends came to 7 bases. This CDR3 has 14 residues. Looked up from germline, CDR1 is MNHEY and CDR2 is SVGAGI. The DNA for the CDR3 is TGTGCCAGCAGTTACGATCGGTACCAAGAGACCCAGTACTTC. Translation gives CASSYDRYQETQYF.

The table lists this clonotype with many counts. The rearrangement joins TRBV11-2 to TRBJ2-1; D is possibly TRBD2 (5 bases). This CDR3 is built from 14 residues. V was pared by 5 bases and J by 7 bases, with 15 bases between. Germline CDR1 SGHAT, CDR2 FQNNGV. The CDR3 nucleotides are TGTGCCAGCAGCGTGAGGGAGCTGAGGAATGAGCAGTTCTTC. Translation gives CASSVRELRNEQFF.

In this sample, this clonotype turned up many times. The chain employs TRBV7-2 and TRBJ1-5; D is unresolved. The length of the CDR3 is 16 residues. V lost 1 base and J lost 3, with 13 bases in between. Germline CDR1 reads SGHTA; CDR2 reads FQGNSA. CDR3 bases: TGTGCCAGCAGCTTAGTGGGAAACCATATCAATCAGCCCCAGCATTTT. Its translation is CASSLVGNHINQPQHF.

This clonotype was observed many times. The chain has TRBV7-2 and TRBJ2-1; D is unresolved. This CDR3 comprises 15 residues. Germline V lookup: CDR1 SGHTA, CDR2 FQGNSA. V lost 2 bases and J 3 bases, leaving 11 bases between the germline ends. The CDR3 coding sequence is TGTGCCAGCAGCTTAACCGACTCTCGCTACAATGAGCAGTTCTTC. Its protein is CASSLTDSRYNEQFF.

Concerning this clonotype itself: A read error may be the cause here, since a much bigger clone is one base away. The chain joins TRBV15 to TRBJ1-5; no definite D call. This CDR3 comprises 17 residues. Germline V gene lookup returns CDR1 LNHNV and CDR2 YYDKDF (reference sequence). CDR3 loop: CATSRDPADYSNQPQRF. As DNA, the CDR3 is TGTGCCACCAGCAGAGATCCGGCAGACTATAGCAATCAGCCCCAGCGTTTT.

This clonotype was counted ten times or more. The chain carries TRBV10-3 and TRBJ1-5; D is unresolved. CDR1 is ENHRY, CDR2 SYGVKD, per germline. The CDR3 covers 16 residues. V gave up 0 bases and J gave up 0 bases, with 9 bases separating them. The CDR3 DNA sequence: TGTGCCATCAGTGAGTCGAGAGATTATAGCAATCAGCCCCAGCATTTT. It translates to CAISESRDYSNQPQHF.

This clonotype appeared many times. V and J are TRBV6-5 and TRBJ1-6, with TRBD1 matching 10 bases. J lost 10 bases, V lost 7 bases, and 13 bases had no gene match. Germline values: CDR1 MNHEY, CDR2 SVGAGI. The CDR3 has 16 amino acids. The CDR3 DNA is TGTGCCAGCATCCTATCAGAGACAGGGGGCGAGTCACCCCTCCACTTT. This translates into CASILSETGGESPLHF.

Comments on this clonotype: This may come from a read error, since a much larger clone is one base off. The genes are TRBV5-6 and TRBJ2-7, with D perhaps matching TRBD1 (6 bases). CDR3 size: 13 residues. Between the trimmed V and J ends, which lost 4 bases and 3 bases, there was a span of 11 bases. Germline-derived CDR1 and CDR2 are SGHDT and YYEEEE. The chain's CDR3 is CASSHLQGYEQYF. CDR3 bases: TGTGCCAGCAGCCACTTACAGGGCTACGAGCAGTACTTC.

This chain connects TRBV20-1 to TRBJ2-7; 10 nucleotides align to TRBD1. V shed 1 base, J shed 7 bases, and the junction held 7 bases outside the gene matches. CDR1 is DFQATT and CDR2 is SNEGSKA in the germline V gene (reference sequence). CDR3 size: 14 residues. CDR3 nucleotides: TGCAGTGCTAGAGTGGGACAGGGGTTATGGGAGCAGTACTTC. Its translation: CSARVGQGLWEQYF.